Below, one T cell receptor beta chain is given with its context. Per sorted-subset replicate PCR, input was 150 to 250 ng DNA, representing around 29,000 T cell genomes. TCRdb keeps only in-frame clones here, not all; method: immunoSEQ multiplex PCR. The sample carries around 940,000 clones, approximately 80% recorded once. This CDR3 comprises 12 residues. Germline V lookup: CDR1 SNHLY, CDR2 FYNNEI. The germline V and J ends were trimmed by 7 bases and 6 bases, with 12 bases remaining between them. This sample was included in a study of shared clonotypes between healthy human individuals. The clonotype comes from a man aged 18 to 30 in good health. The sequencing sample was made of memory CD4+ T cells sorted from blood. Subset here: CD45RA-negative fraction. This chain connects TRBV2 to TRBJ2-5; a weak D match, TRBD1 (5 bases). The CDR3 reads CASKERGQTQYF. CDR3 nucleotide sequence: TGTGCCAGCAAGGAAAGGGGTCAGACCCAGTACTTC. The full variable domain, in which reference TRBV2 and TRBJ2-5 provide the parts outside the CDR3, is EPEVTQTPSHQVTQMGQEVILRCVPISNHLYFYWYRQILGQKVEFLVSFYNNEISEKSEIFDDQFSVERPDGSNFTLKIRSTKLEDSAMYFCASKERGQTQYFGPGTRLLVL.